Below, one TCR beta chain is given with its context. Its antigen is undetermined. The assay was immunoSEQ multiplex PCR, and TCRdb's table has in-frame clones only and misses some. Here the sample spans around 9,000 clones, 71% being singletons. Germline V CDR1 and CDR2: SEHNR, FQNEAQ (reference sequence). V lost 6 bases to trimming and J lost 1 base, with 10 bases between them. There are 13 residues in the CDR3. This sample was taken from a study of early stage breast cancer tumors. At the level of the study: Most invasive tumors, about 75% of the 16, were ER+/PR+/HER2-. Study-level findings and limits: Most shared enriched TCRB sequences were commonly generated ones. Unsorted bulk genomic DNA sequencing lacked pairing and functional marker data. Tumors had about 2.3-fold higher T cell density than normal breast.

Material for sequencing was normal breast tissue next to the tumor. The sequence was obtained from a person between 55 and 69 years old with breast cancer. The chain employs TRBV7-9 and TRBJ2-7; a possible D gene is TRBD2 (6 bases). CDR3 nucleotides: TGTGCCAGCAGACACCGGGAGTCCTACGAGCAGTACTTC. Translation gives CASRHRESYEQYF.